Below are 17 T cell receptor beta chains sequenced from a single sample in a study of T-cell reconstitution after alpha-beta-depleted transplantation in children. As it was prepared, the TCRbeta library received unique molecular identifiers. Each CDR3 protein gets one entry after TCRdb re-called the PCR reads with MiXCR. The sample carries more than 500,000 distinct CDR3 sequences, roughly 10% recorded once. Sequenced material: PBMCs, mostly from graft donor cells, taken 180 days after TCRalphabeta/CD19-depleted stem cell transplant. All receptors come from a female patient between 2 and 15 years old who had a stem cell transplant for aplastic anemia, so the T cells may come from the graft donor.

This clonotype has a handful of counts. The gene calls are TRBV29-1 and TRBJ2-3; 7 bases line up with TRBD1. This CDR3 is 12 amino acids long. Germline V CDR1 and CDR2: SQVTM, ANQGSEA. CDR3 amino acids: CSLRGRGDTQYF. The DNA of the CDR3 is TGCAGTTTAAGGGGGCGCGGAGATACGCAGTATTTT.

The CDR3 coding sequence is TGTGCCAGCAGTCTGACCGGGACAGCGTCTGGGTATGGCTACACCTTC. This codes for CASSLTGTASGYGYTF. This chain connects TRBV28 to TRBJ1-2, with TRBD1 matching over 7 bases. The germline gives CDR1 MDHEN, CDR2 SYDVKM. CDR3 length: 16 residues. The trim removed 5 bases at V and 5 bases at J, leaving 14 bases unmatched.

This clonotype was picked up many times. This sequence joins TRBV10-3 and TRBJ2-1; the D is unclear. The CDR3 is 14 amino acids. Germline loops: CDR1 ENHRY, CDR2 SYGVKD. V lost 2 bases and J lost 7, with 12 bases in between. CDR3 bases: TGTGCCATCAGTGAGGAGATTGCTACTAATGAGCAGTTCTTC. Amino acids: CAISEEIATNEQFF.

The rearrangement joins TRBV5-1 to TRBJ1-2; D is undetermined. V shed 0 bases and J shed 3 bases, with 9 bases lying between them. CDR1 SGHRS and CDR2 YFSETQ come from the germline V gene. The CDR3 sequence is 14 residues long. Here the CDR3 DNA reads TGCGCCAGCAGCTTGGCCAGAACTGACTATGGCTACACCTTC. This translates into CASSLARTDYGYTF.

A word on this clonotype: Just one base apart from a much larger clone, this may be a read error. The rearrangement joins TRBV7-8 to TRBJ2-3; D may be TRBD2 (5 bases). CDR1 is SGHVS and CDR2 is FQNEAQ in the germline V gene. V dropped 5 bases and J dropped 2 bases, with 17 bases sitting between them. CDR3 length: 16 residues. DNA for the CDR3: TGTGCCAGCAGCCCTAGGACTGGCGGACTCACAGATACGCAGTATTTT. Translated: CASSPRTGGLTDTQYF.

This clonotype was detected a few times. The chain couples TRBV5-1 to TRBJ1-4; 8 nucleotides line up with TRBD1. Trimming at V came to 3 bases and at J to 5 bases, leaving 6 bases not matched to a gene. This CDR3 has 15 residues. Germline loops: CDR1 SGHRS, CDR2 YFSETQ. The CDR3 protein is CASSSQGARNEKLFF. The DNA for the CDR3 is TGCGCCAGCAGCTCTCAGGGGGCTCGGAATGAAAAACTGTTTTTT.

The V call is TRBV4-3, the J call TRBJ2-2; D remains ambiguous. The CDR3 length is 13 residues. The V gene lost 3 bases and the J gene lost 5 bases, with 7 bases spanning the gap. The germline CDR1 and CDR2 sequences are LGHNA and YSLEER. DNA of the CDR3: TGCGCCAGCAGCCACCCCGAGACCGGGGAGCTGTTTTTT. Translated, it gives CASSHPETGELFF.

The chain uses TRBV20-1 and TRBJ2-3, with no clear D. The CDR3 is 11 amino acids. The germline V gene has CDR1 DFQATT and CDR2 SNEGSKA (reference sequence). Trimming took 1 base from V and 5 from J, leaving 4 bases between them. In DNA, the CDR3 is TGCAGTGCTAGAGTACAAGATACGCAGTATTTT. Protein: CSARVQDTQYF.

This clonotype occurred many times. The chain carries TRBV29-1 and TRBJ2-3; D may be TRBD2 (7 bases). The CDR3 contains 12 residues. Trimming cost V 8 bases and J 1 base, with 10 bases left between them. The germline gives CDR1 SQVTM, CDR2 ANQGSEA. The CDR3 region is CSQGGGTDTQYF. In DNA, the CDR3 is TGCAGCCAAGGGGGGGGCACAGATACGCAGTATTTT.

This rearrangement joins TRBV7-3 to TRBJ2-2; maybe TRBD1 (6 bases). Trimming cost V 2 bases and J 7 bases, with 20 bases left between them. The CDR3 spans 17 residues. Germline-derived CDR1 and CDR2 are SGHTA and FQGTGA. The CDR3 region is CASSLRYRVNDVGELFF. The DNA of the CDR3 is TGTGCCAGCAGCTTACGGTACAGGGTAAACGATGTCGGGGAGCTGTTTTTT. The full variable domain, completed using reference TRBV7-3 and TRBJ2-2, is GAGVSQTPSNKVTEKGKYVELRCDPISGHTALYWYRQSLGQGPEFLIYFQGTGAADDSGLPNDRFFAVRPEGSVSTLKIQRTERGDSAVYLCASSLRYRVNDVGELFFGEGSRLTVL.

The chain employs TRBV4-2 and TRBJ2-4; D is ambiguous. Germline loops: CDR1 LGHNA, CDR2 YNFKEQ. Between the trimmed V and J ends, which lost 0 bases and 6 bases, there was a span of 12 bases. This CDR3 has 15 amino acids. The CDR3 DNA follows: TGTGCCAGCAGCCAAGATAGAGGTCACAGAAACATTCAGTACTTC. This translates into CASSQDRGHRNIQYF.

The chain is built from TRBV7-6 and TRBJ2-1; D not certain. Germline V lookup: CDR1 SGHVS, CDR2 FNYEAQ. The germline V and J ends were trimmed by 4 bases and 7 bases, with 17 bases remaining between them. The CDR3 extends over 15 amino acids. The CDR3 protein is CASSSTAVRSNEQFF. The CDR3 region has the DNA TGTGCCAGCAGCTCCACGGCTGTGAGGTCAAATGAGCAGTTCTTC.

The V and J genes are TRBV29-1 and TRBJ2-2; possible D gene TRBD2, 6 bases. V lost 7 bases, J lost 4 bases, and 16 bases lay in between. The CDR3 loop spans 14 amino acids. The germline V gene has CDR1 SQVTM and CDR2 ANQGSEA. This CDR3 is CSAGGGGLTGELFF. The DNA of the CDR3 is TGCAGCGCCGGGGGTGGGGGACTCACCGGGGAGCTGTTTTTT.

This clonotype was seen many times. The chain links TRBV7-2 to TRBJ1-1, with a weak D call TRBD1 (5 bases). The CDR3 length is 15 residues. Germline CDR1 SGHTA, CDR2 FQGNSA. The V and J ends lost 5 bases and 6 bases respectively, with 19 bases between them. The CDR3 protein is CASSPRQRQTPEAFF. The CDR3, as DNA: TGTGCCAGCAGCCCCCGTCAAAGACAGACGCCTGAAGCTTTCTTT.

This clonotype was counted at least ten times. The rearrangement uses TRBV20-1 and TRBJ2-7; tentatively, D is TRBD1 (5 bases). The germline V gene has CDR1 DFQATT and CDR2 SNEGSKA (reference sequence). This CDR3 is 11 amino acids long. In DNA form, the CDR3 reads TGCAGCGCCAGCGACAGCTACGAGCAGTACGTC. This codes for CSASDSYEQYV.

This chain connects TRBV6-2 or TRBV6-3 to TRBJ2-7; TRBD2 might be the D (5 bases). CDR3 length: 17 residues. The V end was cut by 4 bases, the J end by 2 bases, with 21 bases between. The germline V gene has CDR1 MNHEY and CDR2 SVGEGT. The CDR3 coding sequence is TGTGCCAGCAGTTCCTCGTTATCAGGCGGGCCGGCCTACGAGCAGTACTTC. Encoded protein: CASSSSLSGGPAYEQYF.

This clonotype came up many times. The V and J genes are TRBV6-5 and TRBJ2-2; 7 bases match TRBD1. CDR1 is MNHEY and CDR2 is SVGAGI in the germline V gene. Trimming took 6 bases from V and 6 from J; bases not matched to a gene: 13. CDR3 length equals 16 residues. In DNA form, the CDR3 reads TGTGCCAGCAGCAAGGAAGGGACAGTCATCCCCGGGGAGCTGTTTTTT. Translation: CASSKEGTVIPGELFF.